The next 17 T cell receptor beta chains were all read from a single sample in a study of human T cells and chemical hapten exposure. Time point denoted: patch test 2, 6 weeks after DPC sensitization. Treatment reported: therapeutic diphenylcyclopropenone sensitization with weekly scalp DPC. TCRdb itself ran the RACE reads through MiXCR, one entry per CDR3 protein. The sample has about 140,000 distinct CDR3 sequences; about 10% are singletons. The sample was whole blood, taken in connection with sensitization to the hapten diphenylcyclopropenone (DPC). Receptors originate from a woman in her 50s with alopecia areata. Some clones in this sample may be carry-over from other donors' samples.

This rearrangement joins TRBV5-4 to TRBJ1-2; unclear D gene. The ends were cut back, 0 bases at V and 0 bases at J, with 12 bases in the middle. The CDR3 consists of 16 residues. CDR1 is SGHNT and CDR2 is YYREEE in the germline V gene (reference sequence). CDR3 nucleotide sequence: TGTGCCAGCAGCTTGGCGTGGGGAGCAGCTAACTATGGCTACACCTTC. Translated, it gives CASSLAWGAANYGYTF.

This clonotype was counted between two and nine times. The chain uses TRBV18 and TRBJ2-7; 11 bases match TRBD2. Germline trimming cut 3 bases from V and 0 bases from J; bases unmatched to any gene: 13. The CDR3 length is 19 residues. Germline CDR1 reads KGHSH; CDR2 reads LQKENI. In nucleotides, the CDR3 is TGTGCCAGCTCACCTACGGGACTAGCGGTTACCCAGCGCTCCTACGAGCAGTACTTC. Translated, it gives CASSPTGLAVTQRSYEQYF. Full variable domain (remainder filled in from reference TRBV18 and TRBJ2-7): NAGVMQNPRHLVRRRGQEARLRCSPMKGHSHVYWYRQLPEEGLKFMVYLQKENIIDESGMPKERFSAEFPKEGPSILRIQQVVRGDSAAYFCASSPTGLAVTQRSYEQYFGPGTRLTVT.

V usage is TRBV9 and J usage is TRBJ2-2, with 8 bases fitting TRBD2. V was pared by 3 bases and J by 0 bases, with 4 bases of the junction left unmatched. CDR1 is SGDLS, CDR2 YYNGEE, per germline. The CDR3 covers 16 residues. CDR3 in amino acids: CASSASAGANTGELFF. In nucleotides, the CDR3 is TGTGCCAGCAGCGCGTCAGCGGGAGCGAACACCGGGGAGCTGTTTTTT. The variable domain in full, completed from reference TRBV9 and TRBJ2-2, reads DSGVTQTPKHLITATGQRVTLRCSPRSGDLSVYWYQQSLDQGLQFLIQYYNGEERAKGNILERFSAQQFPDLHSELNLSSLELGDSALYFCASSASAGANTGELFFGEGSRLTVL.

This clonotype was detected ten times or more. The rearrangement uses TRBV6-1 and TRBJ1-1; perhaps TRBD1 as D (6 bases). CDR1 and CDR2 (germline): MNHNS, SASEGT. The ends were cut back, 1 base at V and 5 bases at J, with 14 bases in the middle. The CDR3 runs 15 residues. This CDR3 is CASSEVGGRMTEAFF. CDR3 in DNA: TGTGCCAGCAGTGAAGTAGGGGGGCGGATGACTGAAGCTTTCTTT.

In its sample, this clonotype was seen a few times. J is TRBJ2-3 and V is TRBV7-2, with 9 positions matching TRBD2. After removal of 5 bases from V and 4 bases from J, the junction contained 7 bases not matched to a gene. CDR1 is SGHTA, CDR2 FQGNSA, per germline. There are 15 residues in the CDR3. CDR3 coding DNA: TGTGCCAGCAGCCCGCGGACTAGCGTCCCAGATACGCAGTATTTT. It is translated as CASSPRTSVPDTQYF.

In its sample, this clonotype was seen a few times. The chain carries TRBV19 and TRBJ1-4; D is perhaps TRBD1 (6 bases). Per germline, CDR1 LNHDA and CDR2 SQIVND (reference sequence). There are 14 residues in the CDR3. Trimming shortened V by 10 bases and J by 5 bases, and 17 bases separated the two germline ends. CDR3 coding DNA: TGTGCCACTCGCGGGGGCACCTTGAATGAAAAACTGTTTTTT. This codes for CATRGGTLNEKLFF.

In its sample, this clonotype was seen many times. The CDR3 DNA is TGTGCCACCAGTGACCCTGGACAGGGAGGCTACACCTTC. It yields the protein CATSDPGQGGYTF. The chain carries TRBV24-1 and TRBJ1-2; 8 bases fit TRBD1. CDR1 is KGHDR, CDR2 SFDVKD, per germline. Trimming at V came to 4 bases and at J to 8 bases, leaving 5 bases not matched to a gene. This CDR3 spans 13 amino acids.

This clonotype was picked up a small number of times. The chain recombines TRBV29-1 with TRBJ2-7; TRBD1 or TRBD2 may be the D gene (5 bases each). Germline V gene data show CDR1 as SQVTM and CDR2 as ANQGSEA. V shed 4 bases and J shed 6 bases, with 19 bases lying between them. This CDR3 has 14 amino acids. DNA for the CDR3: TGCAGCGTTGTAAAAGGCCCAGGGAGAGGCGAGCAGTACTTC. Residues: CSVVKGPGRGEQYF.

The chain carries TRBV20-1 and TRBJ2-3; 13 nucleotides match TRBD2. J was trimmed by 0 bases and V by 1 base; bases with no gene match: 7. There are 18 residues in the CDR3. The germline V gene has CDR1 DFQATT and CDR2 SNEGSKA (reference sequence). CDR3 coding DNA: TGCAGTGCTAGAGGCGGGGGGACTAGCGGGGCCAGCACAGATACGCAGTATTTT. Translation: CSARGGGTSGASTDTQYF.

This clonotype occurred many times. The chain carries TRBV5-1 and TRBJ2-6; 7 bases fit TRBD1. Germline loops: CDR1 SGHRS, CDR2 YFSETQ. The V and J ends lost 4 bases and 4 bases, in that order; junction bases with no gene match: 5. CDR3 size: 15 residues. CDR3 coding DNA: TGCGCCAGCAGCCAAGGGGGCGGAGGGGCCAACGTCCTGACTTTC. This gives the protein CASSQGGGGANVLTF. The entire variable domain, with the rest obtained from reference TRBV5-1 and TRBJ2-6, is as follows: KAGVTQTPRYLIKTRGQQVTLSCSPISGHRSVSWYQQTPGQGLQFLFEYFSETQRNKGNFPGRFSGRQFSNSRSEMNVSTLELGDSALYLCASSQGGGGANVLTFGAGSRLTVL.

The V and J genes are TRBV7-9 and TRBJ2-7; TRBD2 matches 8 bases. Germline loops: CDR1 SEHNR, CDR2 FQNEAQ (reference sequence). The junction had 6 bases not matched to a gene; V was cut back by 5 bases and J by 3 bases. The CDR3 loop spans 14 amino acids. CDR3 coding DNA: TGTGCCAGCAGCCGAACTAGCGGAGTCTACGAGCAGTACTTC. The encoded protein is CASSRTSGVYEQYF.

The sample holds a few counts of this clonotype. V and J are TRBV6-5 and TRBJ1-4; D may be TRBD1 (6 bases). The V and J ends lost 4 bases and 8 bases respectively, with 14 bases between them. The CDR3 sequence is 14 residues long. CDR1 is MNHEY, CDR2 SVGAGI, per germline. CDR3 loop: CASSLGHREEKLFF. The DNA for the CDR3 is TGTGCCAGCAGTTTGGGACACAGAGAGGAAAAACTGTTTTTT.

This clonotype was observed a few times. The chain couples TRBV7-9 to TRBJ2-3; D is unresolved. Germline V gene sequence: CDR1 SEHNR, CDR2 FQNEAQ (reference sequence). Trimming took off 3 bases at V and 4 bases at J, with 5 bases between the two ends. The CDR3 is 12 amino acids. The CDR3 is CASSFLSDTQYF. The CDR3 nucleotides are TGTGCCAGCAGCTTCCTATCAGATACGCAGTATTTT.

This chain links TRBV29-1 with TRBJ2-2; D not resolved. This CDR3 region has 15 residues. Trimming pared 6 bases from V and 0 bases from J, leaving 14 bases between. Germline V lookup: CDR1 SQVTM, CDR2 ANQGSEA. CDR3 region: CSVQVPGPNTGELFF. The CDR3 region has the DNA TGCAGCGTGCAGGTCCCCGGTCCGAACACCGGGGAGCTGTTTTTT.

The chain links TRBV6-2 or TRBV6-3 to TRBJ2-2; D may match TRBD1 or TRBD2 (5 bases each). The CDR3 spans 15 residues. Trimming shortened V by 7 bases and J by 6 bases, and 18 bases separated the two germline ends. The germline CDR1 and CDR2 sequences are MNHEY and SVGEGT. In DNA, the CDR3 is TGTGCCAGCACCCCGAATAGCAGGGACGCCGGGGAGCTGTTTTTT. Its translation: CASTPNSRDAGELFF.

This sequence joins TRBV3-1 and TRBJ2-7; no clear D gene. The V gene lost 1 base and the J gene lost 5 bases, with 6 bases spanning the gap. CDR3 length: 12 residues. Germline loops: CDR1 LGHDT, CDR2 YNNKEL (reference sequence). CDR3 DNA sequence: TGTGCCAGCAGCCAAGGACTTCACGAGCAGTACTTC. Encoded protein: CASSQGLHEQYF.

This clonotype was recorded at least ten times. The CDR3 region is CASSLGGTGGYEQYF. DNA of the CDR3: TGTGCCAGCAGTTTGGGTGGGACAGGGGGTTACGAGCAGTACTTC. V and J are TRBV28 and TRBJ2-7; 11 bases fit TRBD1. J gave up 4 bases and V 3 bases, and 5 bases lay outside the gene matches. This CDR3 comprises 15 residues. The germline V gene has CDR1 MDHEN and CDR2 SYDVKM.